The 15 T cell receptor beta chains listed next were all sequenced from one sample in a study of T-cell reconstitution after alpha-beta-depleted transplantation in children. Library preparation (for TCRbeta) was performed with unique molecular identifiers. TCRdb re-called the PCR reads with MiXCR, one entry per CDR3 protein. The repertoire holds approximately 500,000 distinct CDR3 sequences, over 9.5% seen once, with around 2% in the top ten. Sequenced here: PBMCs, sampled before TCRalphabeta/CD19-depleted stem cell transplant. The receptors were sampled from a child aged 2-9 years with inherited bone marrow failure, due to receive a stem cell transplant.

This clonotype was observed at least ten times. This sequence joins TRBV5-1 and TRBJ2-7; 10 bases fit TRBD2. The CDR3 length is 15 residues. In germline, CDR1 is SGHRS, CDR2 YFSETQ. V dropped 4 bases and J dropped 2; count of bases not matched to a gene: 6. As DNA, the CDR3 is TGCGCCAGCAGCGGCCCGGGACTAGCGACCTACGAGCAGTACTTC. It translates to CASSGPGLATYEQYF.

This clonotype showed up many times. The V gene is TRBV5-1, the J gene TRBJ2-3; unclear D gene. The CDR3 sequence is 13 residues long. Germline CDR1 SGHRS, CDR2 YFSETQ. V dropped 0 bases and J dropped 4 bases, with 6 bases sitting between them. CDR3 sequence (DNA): TGCGCCAGCAGCTTGGCAGAGGCAGATACGCAGTATTTT. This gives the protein CASSLAEADTQYF.

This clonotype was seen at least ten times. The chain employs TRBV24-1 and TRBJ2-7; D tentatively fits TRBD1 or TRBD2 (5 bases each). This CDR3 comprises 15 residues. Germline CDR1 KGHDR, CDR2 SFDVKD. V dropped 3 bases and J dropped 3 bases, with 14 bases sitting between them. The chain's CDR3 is CATSDPKRGDYEQYF. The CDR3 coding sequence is TGTGCCACCAGTGATCCCAAAAGAGGGGACTACGAGCAGTACTTC.

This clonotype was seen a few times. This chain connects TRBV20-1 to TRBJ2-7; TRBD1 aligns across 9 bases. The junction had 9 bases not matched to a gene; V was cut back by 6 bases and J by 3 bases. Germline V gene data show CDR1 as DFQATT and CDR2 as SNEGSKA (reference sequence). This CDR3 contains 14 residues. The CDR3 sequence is CSAPRGTGYYEQYF. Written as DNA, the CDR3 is TGCAGTGCCCCTCGCGGGACAGGGTACTACGAGCAGTACTTC.

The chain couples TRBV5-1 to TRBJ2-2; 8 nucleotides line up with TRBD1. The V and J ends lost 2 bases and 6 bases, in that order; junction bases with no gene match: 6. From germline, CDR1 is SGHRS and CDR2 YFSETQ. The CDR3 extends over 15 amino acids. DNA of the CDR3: TGCGCCAGCAGCTTCGCAGGGGGCTTCGCCGGGGAGCTGTTTTTT. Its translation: CASSFAGGFAGELFF.

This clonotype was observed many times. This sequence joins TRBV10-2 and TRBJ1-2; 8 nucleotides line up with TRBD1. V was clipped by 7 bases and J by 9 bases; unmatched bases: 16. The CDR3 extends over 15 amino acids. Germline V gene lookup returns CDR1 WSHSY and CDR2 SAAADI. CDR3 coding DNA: TGCGCCAGCAATTCTCAAAACCAGGGGGCCGTGCGCTACACCTTC. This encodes CASNSQNQGAVRYTF.

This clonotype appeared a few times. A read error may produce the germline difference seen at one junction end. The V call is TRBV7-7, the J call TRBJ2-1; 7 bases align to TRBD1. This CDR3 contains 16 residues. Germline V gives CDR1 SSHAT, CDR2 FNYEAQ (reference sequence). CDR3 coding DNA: TGTGCTAGCAGCCCGAGACAGGGATCGTTCTACAATGAGCAGTTCTTC. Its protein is CASSPRQGSFYNEQFF.

CDR3 sequence (DNA): TGCGCCAGCAGCCAAGGGACAGGTCGTGGCACCGGGGAGCTGTTTTTT. As protein: CASSQGTGRGTGELFF. The rearrangement uses TRBV4-3 and TRBJ2-2, with 7 bases that match TRBD1. The CDR3 has 16 amino acids. V gave up 1 base and J gave up 4 bases; unmatched junction bases: 6. Germline loops: CDR1 LGHNA, CDR2 YSLEER.

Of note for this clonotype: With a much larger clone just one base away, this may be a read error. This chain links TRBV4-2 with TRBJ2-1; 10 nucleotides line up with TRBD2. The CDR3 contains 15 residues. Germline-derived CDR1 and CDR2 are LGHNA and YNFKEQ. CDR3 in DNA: TGTGCCATCAGCCAGTGGCTAGCGGGAGATAATGAGCAGTTCTTC. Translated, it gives CAISQWLAGDNEQFF.

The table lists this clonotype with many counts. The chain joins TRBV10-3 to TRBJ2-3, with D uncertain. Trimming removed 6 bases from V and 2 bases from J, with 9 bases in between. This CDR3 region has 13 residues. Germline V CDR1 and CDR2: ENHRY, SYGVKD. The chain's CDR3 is CAIRDRVTDTQYF. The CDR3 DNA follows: TGTGCCATCAGAGACCGGGTCACAGATACGCAGTATTTT.

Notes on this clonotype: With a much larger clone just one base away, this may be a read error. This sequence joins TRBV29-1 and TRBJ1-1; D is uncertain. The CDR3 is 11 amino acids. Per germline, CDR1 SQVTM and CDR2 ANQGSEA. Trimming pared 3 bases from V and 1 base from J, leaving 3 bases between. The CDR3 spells CSVDGNTEAFF. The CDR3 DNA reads TGCAGCGTTGATGGGAACACTGAAGCTTTCTTT.

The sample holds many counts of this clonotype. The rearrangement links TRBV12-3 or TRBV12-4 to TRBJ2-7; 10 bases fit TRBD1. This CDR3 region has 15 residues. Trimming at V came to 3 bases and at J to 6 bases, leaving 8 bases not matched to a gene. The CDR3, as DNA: TGTGCCAGCAGTTTTGACGGGACAGGGGATAGCGAGCAGTACTTC. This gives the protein CASSFDGTGDSEQYF.

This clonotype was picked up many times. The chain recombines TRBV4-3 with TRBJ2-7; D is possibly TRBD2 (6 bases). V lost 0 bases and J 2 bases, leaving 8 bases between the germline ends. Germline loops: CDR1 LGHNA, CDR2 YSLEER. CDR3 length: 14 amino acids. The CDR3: CASSQEGGTYEQYF. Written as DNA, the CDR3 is TGCGCCAGCAGCCAAGAAGGCGGGACCTACGAGCAGTACTTC.

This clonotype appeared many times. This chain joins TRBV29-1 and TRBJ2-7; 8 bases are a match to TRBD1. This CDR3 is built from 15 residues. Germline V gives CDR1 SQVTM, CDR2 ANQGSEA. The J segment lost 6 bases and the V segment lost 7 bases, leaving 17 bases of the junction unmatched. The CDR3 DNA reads TGCAGCGCCGAAGGGCAGGGGGCGTTGATGGGCGAGCAGTACTTC. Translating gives CSAEGQGALMGEQYF.

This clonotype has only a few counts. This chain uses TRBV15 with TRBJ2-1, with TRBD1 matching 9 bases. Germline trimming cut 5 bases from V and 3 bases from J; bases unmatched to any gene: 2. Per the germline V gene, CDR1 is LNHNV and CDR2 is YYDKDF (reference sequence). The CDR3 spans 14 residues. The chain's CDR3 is CATSGQGNYNEQFF. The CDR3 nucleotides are TGTGCCACCAGCGGACAGGGGAACTACAATGAGCAGTTCTTC.